A selection of T cell receptor beta chains follows, all from one sample in a study of OX40 agonist ivuxolimab in advanced cancers. Repertoires were generated with immunoSEQ multiplex PCR, while TCRdb's copy carries only in-frame clones and drops some. The data contain roughly 150,000 clones, 90% to 95% of them seen just once; the ten biggest clones take up about 0.3%. Sequencing was performed on CD4+ or CD8+ T cells sorted from blood, taken in a trial of the OX40 agonist ivuxolimab. Receptors were obtained from an adult with an advanced solid tumor such as melanoma, head and neck, liver or kidney cancer. The CDR3 runs from the conserved cysteine through the conserved F or W. D genes are given only for firm matches. A row's size may be missing; if present it is once, few, many or a size class.

size: -
D: TRBD1
V: TRBV19
J: TRBJ1-5
DNA: TGTGCCAGTAGTATAGATGGAGGGGGCGGTAATCAGCCCCAGCATTTT
CDR3: CASSIDGGGGNQPQHF

size: -
D: -
V: TRBV10-3
J: TRBJ1-1
DNA: TGTGCCATCAGTCTTGACGGCCAGTGGGCTGAAGCTTTCTTT
CDR3: CAISLDGQWAEAFF

size: -
D: TRBD1
V: TRBV11-2
J: TRBJ2-7
DNA: TGTGCCAGCAGCATTCCTCCGGGACAGGGCTACGAGCAGTACTTC
CDR3: CASSIPPGQGYEQYF

size: -
D: TRBD2
V: TRBV7-3
J: TRBJ2-4
DNA: TGTGCCAGCAGCTCCCGAGCGGGAGGACAAAACATTCAGTACTTC
CDR3: CASSSRAGGQNIQYF

size: once
D: TRBD1
V: TRBV18
J: TRBJ1-2
DNA: TGTGCCAGCTCACTAGGACAGGGTGGTGGCTACACCTTC
CDR3: CASSLGQGGGYTF

size: -
D: -
V: TRBV28
J: TRBJ1-2
DNA: TGTGCCAGCAGAAAACCCCAGGGGACGGCCTATGGCTACACCTTC
CDR3: CASRKPQGTAYGYTF

size: -
D: -
V: TRBV5-1
J: TRBJ2-2
DNA: TGCGCCAGCAAAGGTCGTGACACCGGGGAGCTGTTTTTT
CDR3: CASKGRDTGELFF

size: -
D: TRBD2
V: TRBV5-6
J: TRBJ2-3
DNA: TGTGCCAGCAGCGCGGGAGTCGGGGCCACAGATACGCAGTATTTT
CDR3: CASSAGVGATDTQYF

size: -
D: -
V: TRBV9
J: TRBJ2-5
DNA: TGTGCCAGCAGCGTAGGGAACGGCCAAGAGACCCAGTACTTC
CDR3: CASSVGNGQETQYF

size: -
D: TRBD1
V: TRBV7-2
J: TRBJ1-1
DNA: TGTGCCAGCAGCAGCCGGGACAGGGTGACTGCTGAAGCTTTCTTT
CDR3: CASSSRDRVTAEAFF

size: -
D: TRBD2
V: TRBV4-2
J: TRBJ2-3
DNA: TGTGCCAGCAGCATCTTAGCGGGAGGGGCGAGCACAGATACGCAGTATTTT
CDR3: CASSILAGGASTDTQYF

size: -
D: TRBD1
V: TRBV7-2
J: TRBJ2-5
DNA: TGTGCCAGCAGCTCAAGACAGGGCCAAGAGACCCAGTACTTC
CDR3: CASSSRQGQETQYF

size: -
D: -
V: TRBV7-8
J: TRBJ1-5
DNA: TGTGCCAGCAGCCCAAGGGGGGGACGGTCCGGGCAGCCCCAGCATTTT
CDR3: CASSPRGGRSGQPQHF

size: -
D: TRBD1
V: TRBV6-5
J: TRBJ1-2
DNA: TGTGCCAGCACCACTGACAGGGAAGGCTATGGCTACACCTTC
CDR3: CASTTDREGYGYTF

size: -
D: TRBD2
V: TRBV18
J: TRBJ2-3
DNA: TGTGCCAGCTCACCTGCTAGCGGGGCCAAGGGAGATACGCAGTATTTT
CDR3: CASSPASGAKGDTQYF

size: -
D: -
V: TRBV7-2
J: TRBJ2-7
DNA: TGTGCCAGCAGACAGGACCTCTCGGGGGCTTACGAGCAGTACTTC
CDR3: CASRQDLSGAYEQYF

size: few
D: -
V: TRBV25-1
J: TRBJ1-2
DNA: TGTGCCAGCAGCGAAACCGGGGGCCTTAATGGCTACACCTTC
CDR3: CASSETGGLNGYTF

size: -
D: -
V: TRBV10-3
J: TRBJ1-1
DNA: TGTGCCATCAGGGGGGACACGCCGAACACTGAAGCTTTCTTT
CDR3: CAIRGDTPNTEAFF

size: -
D: TRBD1
V: TRBV5-1
J: TRBJ1-5
DNA: TGCGCCAGCAGCCAGGGACAGGGGGGTTCGAATCAGCCCCAGCATTTT
CDR3: CASSQGQGGSNQPQHF

size: -
D: TRBD1
V: TRBV6-5
J: TRBJ1-2
DNA: TGTGCCAGCACCGGGGTCGACAGGGCGATCTATGGCTACACCTTC
CDR3: CASTGVDRAIYGYTF

size: once
D: TRBD1
V: TRBV30
J: TRBJ1-3
DNA: TGTGCCTGGAAGGGCGTATTCGGACAGGGACTATCCACCATATATTTT
CDR3: CAWKGVFGQGLSTIYF

size: -
D: TRBD1
V: TRBV9
J: TRBJ2-7
DNA: TGTGCCAGCAGCCGGACAGGGGGCTACGAGCAGTACTTC
CDR3: CASSRTGGYEQYF

size: -
D: TRBD1
V: TRBV19
J: TRBJ2-7
DNA: TGTGCCAGTAGTATTAGAGGGACAGAAGCCTCGTACTTC
CDR3: CASSIRGTEASYF

size: -
D: TRBD1
V: TRBV5-1
J: TRBJ1-1
DNA: TGCGCCAGCAGCCCGGGACAGGAGAACACTGAAGCTTTCTTT
CDR3: CASSPGQENTEAFF

size: -
D: -
V: TRBV15
J: TRBJ2-1
DNA: TGTGCCACCAGCAGAGATTCGCACGCCGGGGTTGAGCAGTTCTTC
CDR3: CATSRDSHAGVEQFF

size: -
D: -
V: TRBV7-2
J: TRBJ1-3
DNA: TGTGCCTGTGGGGTCAGCCAAAACTCTGGAAACACCATATATTTT
CDR3: CACGVSQNSGNTIYF

size: -
D: -
V: TRBV15
J: TRBJ1-1
DNA: TGTGCCACCAGCAAGTCGGACCTGAACACTGAAGCTTTCTTT
CDR3: CATSKSDLNTEAFF

size: -
D: TRBD1
V: TRBV6-5
J: TRBJ1-1
DNA: TGTGCCACATCGGGGACAGGGGCCACTGAAGCTTTCTTT
CDR3: CATSGTGATEAFF

size: -
D: -
V: TRBV18
J: TRBJ2-7
DNA: TGTGCCAGCTCACCTCGGTCGGCAGCTAAAGGCGACGAGCAGTACTTC
CDR3: CASSPRSAAKGDEQYF

size: -
D: -
V: TRBV11-2
J: TRBJ1-2
DNA: TGTGCCAGCAGCCCCGGACGAGGGGCCTGGGGTGACTACACCTTC
CDR3: CASSPGRGAWGDYTF

size: -
D: TRBD2
V: TRBV6-1
J: TRBJ2-7
DNA: TGTGCCAGCTTACGAAGACTAGCGGGATCCCCCGAGCAGTACTTC
CDR3: CASLRRLAGSPEQYF

size: once
D: -
V: TRBV18
J: TRBJ2-7
DNA: TGTGCCAGCTCACGGGGCCAGTCGACAGTGGCCGAGCAGTACTTC
CDR3: CASSRGQSTVAEQYF

size: once
D: TRBD2
V: TRBV7-8
J: TRBJ2-3
DNA: TGTGCCAGCACCCTAGCGGGGGGGGATACGCAGTATTTT
CDR3: CASTLAGGDTQYF

size: -
D: -
V: TRBV6-5
J: TRBJ2-1
DNA: TGTGCCACTACTCGGACGGGGGTCTACAATGAGCAGTTCTTC
CDR3: CATTRTGVYNEQFF

size: -
D: TRBD1
V: TRBV28
J: TRBJ1-5
DNA: TGTGCCAGCAGGGGCCATCAGGGGGCGCGGGGCAATCAGCCCCAGCATTTT
CDR3: CASRGHQGARGNQPQHF

size: -
D: TRBD1
V: TRBV27
J: TRBJ2-5
DNA: TGTGCCAGCAGTTTAGAGGCAGGGGGCTGGGAGACCCAGTACTTC
CDR3: CASSLEAGGWETQYF

size: -
D: -
V: TRBV5-4
J: TRBJ2-5
DNA: TGTGCCAGCAGCTTGGAGGCAGGGGCTGAGACCCAGTACTTC
CDR3: CASSLEAGAETQYF

size: -
D: TRBD2
V: TRBV7-6
J: TRBJ2-5
DNA: TGTGCCAGCAGCTTAGGGCTAGCGGGGGGGCCGACCCAGTACTTC
CDR3: CASSLGLAGGPTQYF

size: once
D: TRBD1
V: TRBV18
J: TRBJ1-2
DNA: TGTGCCAGCTCACCGTTCAGGGGGCGCGACTATGGCTACACCTTC
CDR3: CASSPFRGRDYGYTF

size: -
D: -
V: TRBV5-1
J: TRBJ1-1
DNA: TGCGCCAGCAGCCCCTCCAGGGAGGGTTGGACTGAAGCTTTCTTT
CDR3: CASSPSREGWTEAFF

size: -
D: TRBD1
V: TRBV2
J: TRBJ2-1
DNA: TGTGCCAGCATTCGACCGGGACAGGGGACAGTGCAGTTCTTC
CDR3: CASIRPGQGTVQFF

size: -
D: -
V: TRBV9
J: TRBJ1-6
DNA: TGTGCCAGCAGGCCGGACAGCAATTCACCCCTCCACTTT
CDR3: CASRPDSNSPLHF

size: -
D: -
V: TRBV27
J: TRBJ1-1
DNA: TGTGCCAGCAGTTTATATCGGGGGGCCTCTGAAGCTTTCTTT
CDR3: CASSLYRGASEAFF

size: -
D: TRBD2
V: TRBV5-6
J: TRBJ2-1
DNA: TGTGCCAGCAGCTTGGTAACTAGCGGGAGAGGGATCTACAATGAGCAGTTCTTC
CDR3: CASSLVTSGRGIYNEQFF

size: -
D: -
V: TRBV11-2
J: TRBJ1-2
DNA: TGTGCCAGCGATATATCCGGGGCGGCCCCCTATGGCTACACCTTC
CDR3: CASDISGAAPYGYTF

size: -
D: TRBD1
V: TRBV4-3
J: TRBJ1-4
DNA: TGCGCCAGCAGCCAAGGCTGGGACAGGGGAGTTGAAAAACTGTTTTTT
CDR3: CASSQGWDRGVEKLFF

size: -
D: -
V: TRBV7-2
J: TRBJ2-7
DNA: TGTGCCAGCAGCTCCCCTCAGGCCTACGAGCAGTACTTC
CDR3: CASSSPQAYEQYF

size: -
D: TRBD1
V: TRBV6-8
J: TRBJ1-2
DNA: TGTGCCAGCAGCCAAGACAGGGGGCCCCGTAACTATGGCTACACCTTC
CDR3: CASSQDRGPRNYGYTF

size: -
D: -
V: TRBV6-6
J: TRBJ1-3
DNA: TGTGCCAGCAGTGATCAGGGGCCCGGAAACACCATATATTTT
CDR3: CASSDQGPGNTIYF

size: -
D: -
V: TRBV9
J: TRBJ2-3
DNA: TGTGCCAGCAGCTGGCTACAGAGCCCTAGCACAGATACGCAGTATTTT
CDR3: CASSWLQSPSTDTQYF

size: -
D: TRBD2
V: TRBV5-1
J: TRBJ2-7
DNA: TGCGCCAGCTCGGGGGGTGAATTCTACGAGCAGTACTTC
CDR3: CASSGGEFYEQYF

size: -
D: -
V: TRBV5-1
J: TRBJ1-5
DNA: TGCGCCAGCAGCTTGGATCCCGGAAGTCAGCCCCAGCATTTT
CDR3: CASSLDPGSQPQHF

size: -
D: -
V: TRBV18
J: TRBJ2-7
DNA: TGTGCCAGCTCACCACAGGGGTCCTACGAGCAGTACTTC
CDR3: CASSPQGSYEQYF

size: -
D: -
V: TRBV28
J: TRBJ1-2
DNA: TGTGCCAGCAGTGCCCCCGACAGGCTCGGTGGCTACACCTTC
CDR3: CASSAPDRLGGYTF

size: -
D: TRBD2
V: TRBV7-2
J: TRBJ2-7
DNA: TGTGCCAGCAGCTACGGGGGGTCGCGGTACGAGCAGTACTTC
CDR3: CASSYGGSRYEQYF

size: -
D: -
V: TRBV7-8
J: TRBJ1-2
DNA: TGTGCCAGCAGCTCTGAGGGGGTTGGGGCGGGCTATGGCTACACCTTC
CDR3: CASSSEGVGAGYGYTF

size: -
D: -
V: TRBV6-1
J: TRBJ2-5
DNA: TGTGCCAGCAGTCTCCGACAGGAACAAGAGACCCAGTACTTC
CDR3: CASSLRQEQETQYF

size: once
D: TRBD1
V: TRBV11-2
J: TRBJ2-1
DNA: TGTGCCAGCAGCTTGGACAGGGTCGATGAGCAGTTCTTC
CDR3: CASSLDRVDEQFF

size: -
D: TRBD1
V: TRBV6-5
J: TRBJ1-2
DNA: TGTGCCAGCAGCGACAGGGCTCCTAACTATGGCTACACCTTC
CDR3: CASSDRAPNYGYTF